These 13 T cell receptor beta chains were sequenced from one sample in a study of molecular identifiers for immune sequencing clone quantification. Each CDR3 protein is one row after TCRdb ran MiXCR on the PCR reads. The sample includes over 600,000 distinct CDR3 sequences, about 20% of them seen just once. Sequences were obtained from naive CD8+ T cells from blood, with Jurkat cell RNA spiked in. Subset noted: FACS-sorted CD8+CD4-CCR7+CD45RA+ naive T cells. The receptors come from a human donor in good health. Some libraries in this study had Jurkat cell RNA spiked in.

This clonotype was counted at least ten times. The chain links TRBV29-1 to TRBJ2-4, with D possibly matching TRBD1 (5 bases). Germline V gene data show CDR1 as SQVTM and CDR2 as ANQGSEA. This CDR3 contains 11 residues. Trimming removed 6 bases at V and 6 bases at J, with 9 bases between. CDR3 in DNA: TGCAGCGTCGGACAAGCAAACATTCAGTACTTC. Amino acid sequence: CSVGQANIQYF.

This clonotype turned up a few times. The chain recombines TRBV19 with TRBJ2-3, with D possibly called TRBD1 or TRBD2 (5 bases each). The CDR3 sequence is 17 residues long. Germline V lookup: CDR1 LNHDA, CDR2 SQIVND (reference sequence). The germline V and J ends were trimmed by 2 bases and 5 bases, with 20 bases remaining between them. CDR3 sequence reads: CASSITGHPSMEDTQYF. The CDR3 DNA follows: TGTGCCAGTAGTATAACGGGGCACCCCAGTATGGAAGATACGCAGTATTTT.

This clonotype was detected many times. The chain carries TRBV4-2 and TRBJ1-4; D not certain. CDR3 size: 15 residues. CDR1 is LGHNA and CDR2 is YNFKEQ in the germline V gene. The germline V and J ends were trimmed by 0 bases and 8 bases, with 13 bases remaining between them. The CDR3 region has the DNA TGTGCCAGCAGCCAAGAATTAGCCGGGCCCGAAAAACTGTTTTTT. Protein sequence: CASSQELAGPEKLFF.

The chain's CDR3 is CASSLSPRGDPQHF. The CDR3 DNA reads as TGTGCCAGCAGTTTATCACCCAGGGGGGATCCCCAGCATTTT. The chain carries TRBV27 and TRBJ1-5, with 7 positions matching TRBD1. Trimming removed 0 bases from V and 10 bases from J; junction bases left unmatched: 6. CDR1 and CDR2 from the germline V gene are MNHEY and SMNVEV (reference sequence). The length of the CDR3 is 14 residues.

This clonotype has only a few counts. The rearrangement uses TRBV6-2 or TRBV6-3 and TRBJ1-1, with D unclear. Germline CDR1 and CDR2: MNHEY and SVGEGT. This CDR3 spans 14 amino acids. Trimming removed 0 bases at V and 4 bases at J, with 9 bases between. The CDR3 coding sequence is TGTGCCAGCAGTTACTCGAGGCATCTCACTGAAGCTTTCTTT. Translated, it gives CASSYSRHLTEAFF.

This clonotype occurred many times. The chain joins TRBV5-6 to TRBJ1-1; D may be TRBD1 (6 bases). The CDR3 length is 12 residues. V dropped 2 bases and J dropped 9 bases, with 11 bases sitting between them. Germline V gene data show CDR1 as SGHDT and CDR2 as YYEEEE. In DNA form, the CDR3 reads TGTGCCAGCAGCTTTCCGACAGGCAAAGCTTTCTTT. Protein product: CASSFPTGKAFF.

This clonotype was seen only a few times. The chain recombines TRBV20-1 with TRBJ2-1; no definite D call. The germline gives CDR1 DFQATT, CDR2 SNEGSKA (reference sequence). Deletions cut 3 bases from V and 6 bases from J, with 3 bases between. There are 10 residues in the CDR3. CDR3 in DNA: TGCAGTGCTAGGCGCAATGAGCAGTTCTTC. Residues: CSARRNEQFF.

In this sample, this clonotype turned up a few times. The V gene is TRBV19, the J gene TRBJ2-2; possible D gene TRBD1, 5 bases. The CDR3 length is 13 residues. The germline CDR1 and CDR2 sequences are LNHDA and SQIVND (reference sequence). V shed 6 bases and J shed 4 bases, with 9 bases lying between them. In DNA form, the CDR3 reads TGTGCCAGTAGGGGGCGGCTCACCGGGGAGCTGTTTTTT. Residues: CASRGRLTGELFF.

This clonotype was recorded at least ten times. V usage is TRBV5-4 and J usage is TRBJ2-5; D is unresolved. Trimming took off 0 bases at V and 0 bases at J, with 9 bases between the two ends. CDR1 SGHNT and CDR2 YYREEE come from the germline V gene (reference sequence). The CDR3 runs to 15 residues. The CDR3 here is CASSLDSLNQETQYF. CDR3 nucleotides: TGTGCCAGCAGCTTGGACAGTCTGAACCAAGAGACCCAGTACTTC.

This clonotype was counted many times. The V and J genes are TRBV6-5 and TRBJ2-3; 15 positions agree with TRBD2. The CDR3 is 19 amino acids. From germline, CDR1 is MNHEY and CDR2 SVGAGI. V lost 0 bases, J lost 3 bases, and 7 bases stayed unmatched. CDR3: CASSYSGLAGGPSTDTQYF. In nucleotides, the CDR3 is TGTGCCAGCAGTTACTCCGGACTAGCGGGAGGGCCTAGTACAGATACGCAGTATTTT.

As concerns this clonotype: A read error may be the cause here, since a much bigger clone is one base away. The gene calls are TRBV14 and TRBJ1-2; possible D gene TRBD1, 5 bases. The CDR3 length is 13 residues. Germline V CDR1 and CDR2: SGHDN, FVKESK. CDR3 loop: CASSQAGDYGHTF. The CDR3 region has the DNA TGTGCCAGCAGCCAAGCCGGGGACTATGGCCACACCTTC.

The chain has TRBV6-2 or TRBV6-3 and TRBJ2-7; D might be TRBD1 (5 bases). V was shortened by 2 bases and J by 0 bases, with 11 bases between the two germline ends. The CDR3 totals 15 residues. CDR1 is MNHEY, CDR2 SVGEGT, per germline. CDR3 amino acids: CASSYLDTDSYEQYF. CDR3 sequence (DNA): TGTGCCAGCAGTTACCTGGACACGGACTCCTACGAGCAGTACTTC.

This clonotype has at least ten counts. The chain is built from TRBV24-1 and TRBJ2-3; no definite D call. This CDR3 contains 13 residues. The V gene lost 3 bases and the J gene lost 2 bases, with 5 bases spanning the gap. Germline CDR1 reads KGHDR; CDR2 reads SFDVKD. Here the CDR3 reads CATSDTYTDTQYF. The CDR3 nucleotides are TGTGCCACCAGTGATACTTACACAGATACGCAGTATTTT.